The rows below give T cell receptor beta chains drawn from one sample of a study of T cells in Graves' hyperthyroidism and ophthalmopathy. TCRdb called the multiplex PCR reads again in MiXCR, with one record for every CDR3 protein. The table records about half a million distinct CDR3 sequences, roughly 16% of them present only once. The specimen sequenced was blood. The receptors derive from a woman aged 25-40 years with Graves' ophthalmopathy. Each CDR3 is given with its conserved first and last residue. The D gene is left open where the match is weak. The size field is filled for only some rows; it gives once, few, many or a size class.

V gene	clone size	J gene	D gene	CDR3 DNA	CDR3 protein
TRBV20-1	many	TRBJ1-1	TRBD1	TGCAGTGCTATTAGACAGGGCATCCGAGAAGCTTTCTTT	CSAIRQGIREAFF
TRBV5-1	.	TRBJ2-6	TRBD2	TGTGCCAGCAGACAAGTAGCGACTAGCGGGAGTTACGGGGCCAACGTCCTGACTTTC	CASRQVATSGSYGANVLTF
TRBV15	many	TRBJ2-1	.	TGTGCCACCAGCAGAGATCGCATCAATGAGCAGTTCTTC	CATSRDRINEQFF
TRBV6-2/TRBV6-3	.	TRBJ1-1	TRBD1	TGTGCCAGCAGTTTCTCTTGGACAGGGTGGGACACTGAAGCTTTCTTT	CASSFSWTGWDTEAFF
TRBV4-3	.	TRBJ2-3	.	TGCGCCAGCAGCCAAGAGTCCACAGATACGCAGTATTTT	CASSQESTDTQYF
TRBV5-4	few	TRBJ1-6	TRBD1	TGTGCCAGCAGCCCGAGACAGGGGGCGGATTCACCCCTCCACTTT	CASSPRQGADSPLHF
TRBV9	few	TRBJ2-7	.	TGTGCCAGCAGCGTAAAACCGGGACCTAACTACGAGCAGTACTTC	CASSVKPGPNYEQYF
TRBV5-1	many	TRBJ2-3	TRBD2	TGCGCCAGCAGCTCCGGACTAGCGGGAGTAGATACGCAGTATTTT	CASSSGLAGVDTQYF
TRBV7-2	many	TRBJ2-3	.	TGTGCCAGCAGCTTACGGGCGGAAGGGGATACGCAGTATTTT	CASSLRAEGDTQYF
TRBV28	.	TRBJ2-7	TRBD2	TGTGCCAGCAGGGGGGGGGACGTTGGATCCTACGAGCAGTACTTC	CASRGGDVGSYEQYF
TRBV5-1	.	TRBJ2-7	TRBD2	TGCGCCAGCAGCCAGGGGGTCTCTCGGACTAGCGGGAGCCCCTACGAGCAGTACTTC	CASSQGVSRTSGSPYEQYF
TRBV3-1	.	TRBJ2-3	TRBD1	TGTGCCAGCAGCCACAGTAGCGAGGGGGCCAATACGCAGTATTTT	CASSHSSEGANTQYF
TRBV20-1	.	TRBJ2-7	TRBD2	TGCAGTGCTAGCGGACTAGCGGGACGCTCCTACGAGCAGTACTTC	CSASGLAGRSYEQYF
TRBV28	few	TRBJ2-2	TRBD2	TGTGCCATCTCACTAGCGGGAGGGGGGGAGCTGTTTTTT	CAISLAGGGELFF
TRBV7-9	once	TRBJ2-2	TRBD1	TGTGCCAGCAGCTTTGGCAGGGGGAGCGCGAACACCGGGGAGCTGTTTTTT	CASSFGRGSANTGELFF
TRBV20-1	.	TRBJ2-1	TRBD2	TGCAGTGCTGATCCGGGACTAGCGGGAGATGAGCAGTTCTTC	CSADPGLAGDEQFF
TRBV20-1	many	TRBJ2-1	.	TGCAGTGCTAAGGTGGGAGGTGGGTTAAATGAGCAGTTCTTC	CSAKVGGGLNEQFF
TRBV6-5	.	TRBJ1-6	.	TGTGCCAGCAGTTACCGAGGGCTTTCACCCCTCCACTTT	CASSYRGLSPLHF
TRBV28	.	TRBJ2-7	TRBD2	TGTGCCACCTCCTTGGGGCAGGGAGGGTCTTACGAGCAGTACTTC	CATSLGQGGSYEQYF
TRBV7-8	many	TRBJ1-2	TRBD1	TGTGCCAGCAGCTTAGCGGGACAGGGGGCGCGTGGCTACACCTTC	CASSLAGQGARGYTF
TRBV4-3	few	TRBJ1-5	.	TGCGCCAGCAGCCAGGGCCTCCGGGACACTAATCAGCCCCAGCATTTT	CASSQGLRDTNQPQHF
TRBV12-3/TRBV12-4	.	TRBJ2-3	TRBD1	TGTGCCAGCAGGGGGTGGGACAGGGGGCGAGAAGATACGCAGTATTTT	CASRGWDRGREDTQYF
TRBV7-9	few	TRBJ2-5	.	TGTGCCAGCAGCCGCTTTGATGGATCGGAGACCCAGTACTTC	CASSRFDGSETQYF
TRBV28	many	TRBJ1-3	.	TGTGCCAGCAGTATTCAGGCCGTTAACACCATATATTTT	CASSIQAVNTIYF
TRBV28	many	TRBJ2-7	.	TGTGCCAGCAGTTTCTCTCGGGGATGGAACTTTGAGCAGTACTTC	CASSFSRGWNFEQYF
TRBV4-2	.	TRBJ2-7	.	TGTGCCAGCAGCCAAAATTTCGCAGGGACCTACGAGCAGTACTTC	CASSQNFAGTYEQYF
TRBV29-1	.	TRBJ2-3	TRBD1	TGCAGCGCCCTTTGGAGGGGAAAGGGACAGGGAAGTTTTCCAGATACGCAGTATTTT	CSALWRGKGQGSFPDTQYF
TRBV6-1	many	TRBJ1-1	TRBD1	TGTGCCAGCAGCTACAGGGGCCCCACTGAAGCTTTCTTT	CASSYRGPTEAFF
TRBV7-9	few	TRBJ2-5	TRBD2	TGTGCCAGCAGCTTAGCGGCGGGAGGGCCAAAAGAGACCCAGTACTTC	CASSLAAGGPKETQYF
TRBV9	.	TRBJ2-2	.	TGTGCCAGCAGCGTCCCAGAAGGGATCACCGGGGAGCTGTTTTTT	CASSVPEGITGELFF
TRBV28	many	TRBJ2-6	.	TGTGCCAGCACACCTCTAGGTCCTGGGGCCAACGTCCTGACTTTC	CASTPLGPGANVLTF
TRBV19	.	TRBJ2-1	TRBD2	TGTGCCAGTAGTAAAACCAGGACTAGCGGGAACAATGAGCAGTTCTTC	CASSKTRTSGNNEQFF
TRBV12-3/TRBV12-4	many	TRBJ1-5	.	TGTGCCAGCACCGCCACAGGAAATAGCAATCAGCCCCAGCATTTT	CASTATGNSNQPQHF
TRBV5-1	many	TRBJ1-1	.	TGCGCCAGCAGCTTGGAAAGCGGGGGCACTGAAGCTTTCTTT	CASSLESGGTEAFF
TRBV20-1	.	TRBJ1-1	.	TGCAGTGCTAGCAAGGCAGGGGCCAACACTGAAGCTTTCTTT	CSASKAGANTEAFF
TRBV2	many	TRBJ2-6	.	TGTGCCAGCTTGAGGGGTCCTGGGGCCAACGTCCTGACTTTC	CASLRGPGANVLTF
TRBV7-8	few	TRBJ2-6	.	TGTGCCAGCAGCTCCAGTAGGGAGCAGGGATCTGGGGCCAACGTCCTGACTTTC	CASSSSREQGSGANVLTF
TRBV9	.	TRBJ2-1	.	TGTGCCAGCAGCGTAGGGGGAGGCGGTATCGGGAATGAGCAGTTCTTC	CASSVGGGGIGNEQFF
TRBV5-1	many	TRBJ1-3	.	TGCGCCAGCAGCTTGAGTGAAGGCCCGAGCTCTGGAAACACCATATATTTT	CASSLSEGPSSGNTIYF
TRBV4-2	.	TRBJ2-2	TRBD2	TGTGCCAGCAGCCATGTCCGAGCGGGAAACACGAACACCGGGGAGCTGTTTTTT	CASSHVRAGNTNTGELFF
TRBV11-2	many	TRBJ1-5	.	TGTGCCAGCAGCTTAGCGGGGTTCGGTCAGCCCCAGCATTTT	CASSLAGFGQPQHF
TRBV20-1	many	TRBJ2-7	TRBD2	TGCAGTGCTAGATGGGGACTAGCGGGACTGCTTGCCGATATGACCTACGAGCAGTACTTC	CSARWGLAGLLADMTYEQYF
TRBV25-1	once	TRBJ1-1	.	TGTGCCAGCAGTGAATGGGCGGGCACTGAAGCTTTCTTT	CASSEWAGTEAFF
TRBV30	many	TRBJ1-2	.	TGTGCCTGGAGTCCAACAGGGAGAAGGAGCTATGGCTACACCTTC	CAWSPTGRRSYGYTF
TRBV29-1	.	TRBJ1-3	.	TGCAGCGGTAGTAACTCTGGAAACACCATATATTTT	CSGSNSGNTIYF
TRBV6-1	.	TRBJ1-5	.	TGTGCCAGCAGTTATTTGACCAGTTTGGAGAATCAGCCCCAGCATTTT	CASSYLTSLENQPQHF
TRBV27	many	TRBJ2-7	.	TGTGCCAGCAGTAACACAGGGTTAGGCTCCTACGAGCAGTACTTC	CASSNTGLGSYEQYF
TRBV20-1	.	TRBJ1-3	.	TGCAGTGCTCCAGGAGATACCTTTGGAAACACCATATATTTT	CSAPGDTFGNTIYF
TRBV24-1	few	TRBJ2-3	TRBD2	TGTGCCACCAGTAAAGCGGGAGACACAGATACGCAGTATTTT	CATSKAGDTDTQYF
TRBV12-3/TRBV12-4	.	TRBJ1-3	.	TGTGCCAGCAGCTGGGATAACTCTGGAAACACCATATATTTT	CASSWDNSGNTIYF
TRBV14	.	TRBJ2-5	.	TGTGCCAGCAGCCAAGAAGGTCTACCGGAGACCCAGTACTTC	CASSQEGLPETQYF